The 9 T cell receptor beta chains below were found in one sample sequenced in a study of blood T cell repertoires in COVID-19 (dated by TCRdb to 2020 to 2022). Libraries were prepared through the immunoSEQ multiplex PCR assay. TCRdb mirrors the immuneACCESS table, restricted to in-frame sequences. Some clones are absent from its copies; in checked studies, under half trace to an unresolved V gene, and the reason for the others is unknown. The sample profile shows 110,000 to 150,000 clones; approximately 78% of them were found once. The ten largest clones represent less than 5% of the sample. Input material: peripheral blood. These receptors all come from a woman older than 75 with acute or convalescent COVID-19.

This clone was seen a few times. This chain uses TRBV19 with TRBJ2-2; tentatively, D is TRBD2 (5 bases). There are 15 residues in the CDR3. Trimming removed 6 bases at V and 1 base at J, with 12 bases between. Germline V CDR1 and CDR2: LNHDA, SQIVND (reference sequence). The CDR3 sequence is CASRLQEENTGELFF. The CDR3 DNA reads TGTGCCAGTAGGCTGCAGGAGGAGAACACCGGGGAGCTGTTTTTT.

The rearrangement links TRBV19 to TRBJ2-1; 8 positions agree with TRBD2. The germline V gene encodes CDR1 LNHDA and CDR2 SQIVND (reference sequence). The CDR3 is 13 residues long. The trim removed 1 base at V and 12 bases at J, leaving 5 bases unmatched. DNA for the CDR3: TGTGCCAGTAGTATAGTAGCGGGGTCAGGGCAGTTCTTC. This codes for CASSIVAGSGQFF. Combining the CDR3 with reference TRBV19 and TRBJ2-1 gives the whole variable domain DGGITQSPKYLFRKEGQNVTLSCEQNLNHDAMYWYRQDPGQGLRLIYYSQIVNDFQKGDIAEGYSVSREKKESFPLTVTSAQKNPTAFYLCASSIVAGSGQFFGPGTRLTVL.

The chain employs TRBV5-1 and TRBJ2-7; unclear D gene. The CDR3 length is 14 residues. Trimming removed 2 bases from V and 4 bases from J, with 13 bases in between. CDR1 and CDR2 from the germline V gene are SGHRS and YFSETQ. The CDR3 loop reads CASSLSSLMYEQYF. The DNA of the CDR3 is TGCGCCAGCAGCTTATCTAGTCTTATGTACGAGCAGTACTTC. The full variable domain, its missing parts supplied by reference TRBV5-1 and TRBJ2-7, is KAGVTQTPRYLIKTRGQQVTLSCSPISGHRSVSWYQQTPGQGLQFLFEYFSETQRNKGNFPGRFSGRQFSNSRSEMNVSTLELGDSALYLCASSLSSLMYEQYFGPGTRLTVT.

The chain uses TRBV24-1 and TRBJ1-5; the match to TRBD1 covers 8 bases. J was trimmed by 2 bases and V by 3 bases; bases with no gene match: 8. The CDR3 sequence is 17 residues long. From germline, CDR1 is KGHDR and CDR2 SFDVKD. The CDR3 DNA sequence: TGTGCCACCAGTGATGGGGGAACAGGGGGGCGCAATCAGCCCCAGCATTTT. This translates into CATSDGGTGGRNQPQHF.

This clone has just one count. The gene calls are TRBV27 and TRBJ1-5; 9 positions agree with TRBD1. The CDR3 consists of 14 residues. V lost 4 bases, J lost 6 bases, and 4 bases stayed unmatched. Looked up from germline, CDR1 is MNHEY and CDR2 is SMNVEV (reference sequence). CDR3 bases: TGTGCCAGCAGTTACACAGGGGGCCTTCAGCCCCAGCATTTT. It translates to CASSYTGGLQPQHF.

The chain uses TRBV7-2 and TRBJ2-1, with 9 bases that match TRBD2. V dropped 4 bases and J dropped 3; count of bases not matched to a gene: 4. The CDR3 consists of 15 residues. CDR1 and CDR2 from the germline V gene are SGHTA and FQGNSA. CDR3: CASSSGTSNYNEQFF. CDR3 DNA: TGTGCCAGCAGCTCCGGGACTAGCAACTACAATGAGCAGTTCTTC.

The rearrangement joins TRBV2 to TRBJ1-3, with D unresolved. Germline V CDR1 and CDR2: SNHLY, FYNNEI. The CDR3 consists of 15 residues. The ends were cut back, 7 bases at V and 0 bases at J, with 13 bases in the middle. CDR3 sequence reads: CASTVVAASGNTIYF. For the CDR3, the DNA is TGTGCCAGCACAGTTGTGGCCGCCTCTGGAAACACCATATATTTT. The variable domain in full, with the rest retrieved from reference TRBV2 and TRBJ1-3, is EPEVTQTPSHQVTQMGQEVILRCVPISNHLYFYWYRQILGQKVEFLVSFYNNEISEKSEIFDDQFSVERPDGSNFTLKIRSTKLEDSAMYFCASTVVAASGNTIYFGEGSWLTVV.

This sequence joins TRBV30 and TRBJ2-1; 7 positions match TRBD2. The trim removed 0 bases at V and 7 bases at J, leaving 3 bases unmatched. The CDR3 loop spans 13 amino acids. Looked up from germline, CDR1 is GTSNPN and CDR2 is SVGIG (reference sequence). Here the CDR3 DNA reads TGTGCCTGGAGTGTGGGGGGGATGAATGAGCAGTTCTTC. It encodes CAWSVGGMNEQFF.

V and J are TRBV27 and TRBJ1-5; TRBD1 is a possible D gene (5 bases). CDR1 MNHEY and CDR2 SMNVEV come from the germline V gene (reference sequence). Trimming pared 8 bases from V and 0 bases from J, leaving 14 bases between. This CDR3 spans 15 amino acids. CDR3 amino acids: CASAKGLHSNQPQHF. The CDR3 coding sequence is TGTGCCAGCGCGAAGGGACTGCATAGCAATCAGCCCCAGCATTTT.